This is a list of T cell receptor beta chains from one sample in a study of shared clonotypes between healthy human individuals. Sequenced by immunoSEQ multiplex PCR; TCRdb stores in-frame clones only, minus some. The sample yields around 2.3 million clones, almost 96% seen once. Sample: naive CD4+ T cells sorted from blood. These receptors came from a man younger than 35 in good health. Each CDR3 is given with its conserved first and last residue. Fields, in order: V gene, J gene, CDR3 protein.

TRBV7-6	TRBJ2-5	CASSLLTGPQKETQYF
TRBV30	TRBJ2-1	CAWSVLSAGPNNEQFF
TRBV5-1	TRBJ1-2	CASSLAEGQPWGYTF
TRBV7-9	TRBJ1-6	CASSLEPYNSPLHF
TRBV6-1	TRBJ2-3	CASSEASDTLRYF
TRBV6-1	TRBJ2-7	CASHNTGTPTYEQYF
TRBV6-5	TRBJ2-7	CASSSAMEQYF
TRBV7-2	TRBJ2-3	CASSLVTLAGGFGTDTQYF
TRBV4-2	TRBJ1-6	CASRQGVDSPLHF
TRBV5-5	TRBJ1-3	CASSFYRGANTIYF
TRBV2	TRBJ2-7	CASSAQPSYYEQYF
TRBV30	TRBJ2-3	CAWSSQSTDTQYF
TRBV7-8	TRBJ2-7	CASSLDEQYF
TRBV11-2	TRBJ1-4	CASSTFIGTVNEKLFF